A selection of T cell receptor beta chains follows, all from one sample in a study of blood T cell repertoires in COVID-19. TCRdb's copy holds only in-frame clones and misses some; the assay was immunoSEQ multiplex PCR. The sample yields over 450,000 clones, 89% seen once. The sequencing input was peripheral blood. The receptors originated from a man aged 18 to 30 with COVID-19, enrolled during active disease. The CDR3 runs from the conserved cysteine through the conserved F or W.

>TRBJ2-1|TRBV24-1
CATSDARLATFNEQFF
>TRBJ2-5|TRBV5-4
CASSFNPDRGRETQYF
>TRBJ1-4|TRBV5-6
CASSNRGTNEKLFF
>TRBJ2-7|TRBV9
CASSSGTGGRQRHF
>TRBJ2-7|TRBV25-1
CASSKRGAPLEQYF
>TRBJ2-5|TRBV3-1/TRBV3-2
CASSQGPGEETQYF
>TRBJ1-2|TRBV9
CASSVGQEGGYTF
>TRBJ2-7|TRBV11-1
CASSSSGEAFFEQYF
>TRBJ2-1|TRBV7-2
CASSLEGAPYNEQFF
>TRBJ1-4|TRBV5-1
CASSITGGGTNEKLFF
>TRBJ2-2|TRBV6-5
CASRRDRDTGELFF
>TRBJ1-5|TRBV29-1
CSVGDSSSNQPQHF
>TRBJ1-1|TRBV19
CASSIHRVNTEAFF
>TRBJ1-6|TRBV3-1/TRBV3-2
CASSHGRDSPLHF
>TRBJ2-1|TRBV30
CAWSPRGDEQFF
>TRBJ2-5|TRBV3-1/TRBV3-2
CASSHQLAGKTQYF
>TRBJ1-6|TRBV4-1
CASSQDPGINSPLHF
>TRBJ2-1|TRBV5-1
CASSLLRPRAGEQFF
>TRBJ2-1|TRBV28
CASSSPGTANNEQFF
>TRBJ2-5|TRBV28
CASSLSSVLTQYF
>TRBJ2-1|TRBV11-3
CASSFSGSVYNEQFF
>TRBJ2-1|TRBV10-1
CASRGEQGNEQFF